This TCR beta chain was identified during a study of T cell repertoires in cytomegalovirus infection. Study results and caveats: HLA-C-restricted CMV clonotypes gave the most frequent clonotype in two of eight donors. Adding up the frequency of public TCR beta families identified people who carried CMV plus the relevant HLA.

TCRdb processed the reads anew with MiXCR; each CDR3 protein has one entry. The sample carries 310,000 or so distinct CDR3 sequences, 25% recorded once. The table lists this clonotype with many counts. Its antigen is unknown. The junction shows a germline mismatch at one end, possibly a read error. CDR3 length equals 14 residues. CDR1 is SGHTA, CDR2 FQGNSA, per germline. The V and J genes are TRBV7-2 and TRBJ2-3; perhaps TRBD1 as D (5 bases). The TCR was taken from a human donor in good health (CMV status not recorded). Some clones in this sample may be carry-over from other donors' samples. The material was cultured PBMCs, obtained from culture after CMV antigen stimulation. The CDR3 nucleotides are TGTGCCAGCAACTTACGACAGAGCACAGATACGCAGTATTTT. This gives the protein CASNLRQSTDTQYF.